The clone carrying this TCR beta chain turned up a few times. Its antigen remains unknown. Germline-derived CDR1 and CDR2 are LGHDT and YNNKEL (reference sequence). V was clipped by 3 bases and J by 0 bases, with 14 bases between them. CDR3 size: 16 residues. The sample originates from a study of response to subunit inactivated influenza vaccine. One entry per CDR3 protein, called by TCRdb with MiXCR from the RT-PCR reads. Of approximately 500,000 distinct CDR3 sequences in the sample, 13% are singletons; the top ten hold approximately 14%. Study-wide results and caveats: Researchers suggested that each seasonal influenza vaccination recruits few new T cells.

The sample was PBMCs from blood, taken roughly 45 days after vaccination. The rearrangement uses TRBV3-1 and TRBJ1-1; D gene unclear. The source of this sequence is a man aged 50-59 years who received an inactivated influenza vaccine. CDR3 nucleotides: TGTGCCAGCAGCCATCTTAGGGCAGGTATGAACACTGAAGCTTTCTTT. Encoded protein: CASSHLRAGMNTEAFF.